This TCR beta chain was sequenced during a study of blood T cells in healthy people across ages. Trimming took 4 bases from V and 4 from J; bases not matched to a gene: 7. Germline V CDR1 and CDR2: MNHEY, SMNVEV (reference sequence). The CDR3 loop spans 15 amino acids. Whole-study findings and limits: Long-lived and aged donors differed, with more naive CD4+ cells and higher diversity in the long-lived.

For the second PCR, which ran for about 7 to 11 cycles, a sample-barcoded 5' primer and a J-beta primer mix were used. A tag from a template-switch adaptor with 12 random nucleotides marked each cDNA molecule. MiXCR, run by TCRdb on the 5' RACE reads, gives a single entry per CDR3 protein. The profile shows roughly 800,000 distinct CDR3 sequences, roughly 64% of them singletons. Turning to this clonotype: The antigen is undetermined.

The sequence was obtained from a man between 25 and 39 years old in good health. Sequenced input: blood. The chain employs TRBV27 and TRBJ1-2; 9 positions agree with TRBD1. Here the CDR3 reads CASSSGTGSPYGYTF. CDR3 in DNA: TGTGCCAGCAGTTCCGGGACAGGGTCTCCCTATGGCTACACCTTC.